The present entry profiles one T cell receptor (beta chain) with its context. What antigen it recognizes has not been identified. Per-nucleotide qualities are absent, and no much larger clonotype sits a single base away. The entry originates in a study of identifying expanded T cells in peripheral blood (dated by TCRdb to the late 2010s). Regarding the research as a whole: Separate aliquots of the same genomic DNA pool were sequenced to produce technical replicates, and four replicates were compared in pairs.

The cysteine opens and the phenylalanine closes a CDR3 of 11 amino acids. Only CDR3 DNA remains: 33 bases, in frame from the first base. Trimming takes 6 bases from V and 4 bases from J, and the germline ends sit 5 bases apart. Looking up the germline V gene yields CDR1 SGHRS and CDR2 YFSETQ. During the collection period, no immune events, such as infections, were documented for the healthy donors. Healthy-donor blood repertoires served as a training cohort to calibrate time-dependent variance in a beta-binomial model of T-cell clone differential abundance. There were around ten healthy donors in the training cohort, of whom 3 were female and 7 were male. On average the donors were approximately 43 years old, and their ages spanned about 25 to 64 years. Whole blood, obtained from a commercial supplier, was collected from each healthy donor at three time points spaced approximately 15 days apart. Genomic DNA was extracted from unsorted whole blood for immunosequencing.

Results and caveats for the whole study, not just this receptor: In all healthy donors, the variance in clone template counts between samples taken roughly 14 days apart rose significantly as total template count increased. Both the number of clones called differentially abundant and the false-positive rate were significantly reduced by the beta-binomial model across all healthy-donor time intervals. The authors expected biological variance in healthy repertoires might increase further over much longer intervals such as months to years. The binomial model flagged 0.9 to 1.5 differentially abundant clones between technical replicates, compared with approximately 16 over around two weeks and 19 over roughly 4 weeks.

TCRbeta CDR3 regions were profiled by bias-controlled multiplex PCR amplification of genomic DNA with the immunoSEQ Assay. Per the original workflow: The absolute abundance of each unique TCRbeta CDR3 region was quantified after sequences were collapsed and filtered. Differential abundance was tested with two models: a binomial (Fisher-equivalent) model and a beta-binomial model that adds time-dependent variance fitted from healthy donors. Clones with fewer than 5 combined templates were excluded, and clones with Benjamini-Hochberg FDR below 0.01 were called differentially abundant. In the beta-binomial model, variance was expressed as a function of the total template count across the two samples, in the form v = (b*log(k)+a)^2. The immuneACCESS repertoire file appears here via TCRdb, limited to in-frame rearrangements. These files lack a portion of the clones; in checked studies, under half of the deficit traces to unresolved V genes, and the cause of the others is not known. V, J and clone size are those of that table, while D and trimming were read from the DNA. In all, the sample holds around 75,000 clones, and roughly nine tenths of those were seen once. The ten largest account for 3% to 3.5% of the sample.

The clonotype comes from a person between 18 and 70 years old in good health. The V gene is TRBV5-1 and the J gene is TRBJ2-1; the D gene is not confidently resolved. What was sequenced was blood. The DNA reads as follows: TGCGCCAGCATGGAATACAATGAGCAGTTCTTC. This is translated as CASMEYNEQFF. Supplemented by the reference TRBV5-1 and TRBJ2-1 proteins around the CDR3, the complete variable domain is KAGVTQTPRYLIKTRGQQVTLSCSPISGHRSVSWYQQTPGQGLQFLFEYFSETQRNKGNFPGRFSGRQFSNSRSEMNVSTLELGDSALYLCASMEYNEQFFGPGTRLTVL.